These 18 T cell receptor beta chains came from one sample sequenced in a study of T cell repertoires in cytomegalovirus infection. One entry per CDR3 protein, called by TCRdb with MiXCR from the reads. The profile shows 250,000 to 300,000 distinct CDR3 sequences, over 15% of them singletons. Sequencing was done on a sample of CD8+ T cells from PBMCs. Receptor source: a human donor in good health (CMV status not recorded). Some clones in this sample may be carry-over from other donors' samples.

The CDR3 DNA is TGTGCCACCTCTACTAGCGGGGGGGCCCCTGAGCAGTTCTTC. Encoded protein: CATSTSGGAPEQFF. The chain uses TRBV24-1 and TRBJ2-1; 13 bases are a match to TRBD2. The germline V gene has CDR1 KGHDR and CDR2 SFDVKD. The CDR3 has 14 residues. The V segment lost 9 bases and the J segment 9 bases; nucleotides outside the gene matches: 7.

The J gene is TRBJ2-7, the V gene TRBV7-9; maybe TRBD1 (5 bases). The CDR3 is 13 amino acids. Germline V lookup: CDR1 SEHNR, CDR2 FQNEAQ (reference sequence). V dropped 5 bases and J dropped 0 bases, with 8 bases sitting between them. CDR3 DNA: TGTGCCAGCAGCACGACAGCCTCCTACGAGCAGTACTTC. It yields the protein CASSTTASYEQYF.

This clonotype has just a few counts. The CDR3 is CASSQPWGGNTGELFF. The DNA of the CDR3 is TGTGCCAGCAGCCAACCTTGGGGGGGGAACACCGGGGAGCTGTTTTTT. V usage is TRBV14 and J usage is TRBJ2-2, with 7 nucleotides matching TRBD2. V lost 2 bases to trimming and J lost 1 base; unmatched junction nucleotides: 4. There are 16 residues in the CDR3. CDR1 is SGHDN, CDR2 FVKESK, per germline.

The rearrangement joins TRBV29-1 to TRBJ2-7; no clear D gene. The ends were cut back, 4 bases at V and 5 bases at J, with 12 bases in the middle. Germline V gives CDR1 SQVTM, CDR2 ANQGSEA. CDR3 length equals 12 residues. CDR3 in amino acids: CSVAGGTNEQYF. The CDR3 DNA reads TGCAGCGTTGCTGGTGGCACGAACGAGCAGTACTTC.

V is TRBV6-1 and J is TRBJ2-7; 10 bases are a match to TRBD1. CDR1 MNHNS and CDR2 SASEGT come from the germline V gene. CDR3 length equals 14 residues. With V trimmed by 2 bases and J by 6 bases, 4 bases remained unmatched. This CDR3 reads CASSEWDRGGEQYF. CDR3 DNA sequence: TGTGCCAGCAGTGAATGGGACAGGGGTGGCGAGCAGTACTTC.

This clonotype was seen repeatedly, ten times or more. This chain connects TRBV7-2 to TRBJ2-3, with no clear D. With 2 bases removed from V and 2 bases from J, the gap between germline ends came to 14 bases. CDR3 length: 16 residues. The germline V gene encodes CDR1 SGHTA and CDR2 FQGNSA. Here the CDR3 reads CASSLLREAPTDTQYF. The CDR3 nucleotides read TGTGCCAGCAGCTTATTACGAGAGGCCCCCACAGATACGCAGTATTTT.

This clonotype occurred many times. CDR3 nucleotides: TGTGCCAGCAGCCAGAGCTCCTACGAGCAGTACTTC. Residues: CASSQSSYEQYF. V gene TRBV7-8 combines with J gene TRBJ2-7, with no clear D. V gave up 5 bases and J gave up 0 bases, with 5 bases separating them. CDR1 SGHVS and CDR2 FQNEAQ come from the germline V gene. The CDR3 loop spans 12 amino acids.

This clonotype was counted ten times or more. The rearrangement joins TRBV12-3 or TRBV12-4 to TRBJ2-1; TRBD2 might be the D (6 bases). The CDR3 spans 12 residues. Trimming took 3 bases from V and 9 from J, leaving 9 bases between them. The CDR3 coding sequence is TGTGCCAGCAGTTTTAGAGCGGGTGAGCAGTTCTTC. Residues: CASSFRAGEQFF.

V gene TRBV5-1 combines with J gene TRBJ1-1, with D maybe TRBD1 (6 bases). CDR1 SGHRS and CDR2 YFSETQ come from the germline V gene. Trimming stripped 0 bases from V and 4 bases from J, with 10 bases between. The CDR3 has 14 residues. In nucleotides, the CDR3 is TGCGCCAGCAGCTTGGACAGGGACTCCACTGAAGCTTTCTTT. It codes for CASSLDRDSTEAFF.

This clonotype appeared many times. J is TRBJ2-2 and V is TRBV4-3; maybe TRBD2 (6 bases). The germline V gene has CDR1 LGHNA and CDR2 YSLEER. Trimming removed 0 bases from V and 1 base from J, with 9 bases in between. The CDR3 has 16 residues. The CDR3, as DNA: TGCGCCAGCAGCCAAGATAGGCGGGAGAACACCGGGGAGCTGTTTTTT. Protein: CASSQDRRENTGELFF.

CDR3 nucleotides: TGTGCCAGCAGTATCTTTCACAATGAGCAGTTCTTC. Protein product: CASSIFHNEQFF. The chain employs TRBV2 and TRBJ2-1; no clear D gene. The V and J ends lost 5 bases and 5 bases respectively, with 7 bases between them. The CDR3 covers 12 residues. Germline assignment: CDR1 SNHLY and CDR2 FYNNEI.

This clonotype was counted a few times. At one boundary the junction diverges from the germline segment, which might be a read error. This chain joins TRBV4-1 and TRBJ2-1; D tentatively fits TRBD1 or TRBD2 (5 bases each). The CDR3 runs to 16 residues. Germline CDR1 and CDR2: MGHRA and YSYEKL. The CDR3 nucleotides are TGTGCCAGCAGCCAAGATGGGGGTTCCCCCTCCAATGAGCAGTTCTTC. This codes for CASSQDGGSPSNEQFF.

This clonotype was observed a handful of times. This chain connects TRBV29-1 to TRBJ2-6; D is unclear. The germline gives CDR1 SQVTM, CDR2 ANQGSEA. The germline V and J ends were trimmed by 2 bases and 0 bases, with 14 bases remaining between them. The CDR3 runs to 17 residues. The CDR3 sequence is CSVELWSRSSGANVLTF. Here the CDR3 DNA reads TGCAGCGTTGAATTATGGAGCAGAAGCTCTGGGGCCAACGTCCTGACTTTC.

This clonotype was picked up many times. This chain joins TRBV28 and TRBJ1-2, with D perhaps matching TRBD1 (6 bases). The CDR3 length is 11 residues. Germline loops: CDR1 MDHEN, CDR2 SYDVKM. Trimming stripped 10 bases from V and 4 bases from J, with 10 bases between. The CDR3 bases are TGTGCCACCGGACAGATCTATGGCTACACCTTC. Translation gives CATGQIYGYTF.

This clonotype was seen only a few times. The V call is TRBV28, the J call TRBJ2-5; 7 nucleotides align to TRBD1. This CDR3 spans 17 amino acids. The V and J ends lost 4 bases and 1 base, in that order; junction bases with no gene match: 12. Germline V gives CDR1 MDHEN, CDR2 SYDVKM. The CDR3 DNA is TGTGCCAGCAGTTCCCAACTGGCATGGGACAGCCAAGAGACCCAGTACTTC. The encoded protein is CASSSQLAWDSQETQYF. The whole variable domain, filled in from reference TRBV28 and TRBJ2-5, reads DVKVTQSSRYLVKRTGEKVFLECVQDMDHENMFWYRQDPGLGLRLIYFSYDVKMKEKGDIPEGYSVSREKKERFSLILESASTNQTSMYLCASSSQLAWDSQETQYFGPGTRLLVL.

In this sample, this clonotype turned up many times. The J gene is TRBJ2-7, the V gene TRBV28, with 7 bases fitting TRBD1. Germline V gene lookup returns CDR1 MDHEN and CDR2 SYDVKM. CDR3 size: 16 residues. The trim removed 4 bases at V and 4 bases at J, leaving 13 bases unmatched. Written as DNA, the CDR3 is TGTGCCAGCAGTTCCCCTTATCAGACAGGGAGATACGAGCAGTACTTC. Protein: CASSSPYQTGRYEQYF. The full variable domain, with the rest looked up from reference TRBV28 and TRBJ2-7, is DVKVTQSSRYLVKRTGEKVFLECVQDMDHENMFWYRQDPGLGLRLIYFSYDVKMKEKGDIPEGYSVSREKKERFSLILESASTNQTSMYLCASSSPYQTGRYEQYFGPGTRLTVT.

The table lists this clonotype with a few counts. The rearrangement links TRBV29-1 to TRBJ2-1, with D maybe TRBD2 (5 bases). The germline gives CDR1 SQVTM, CDR2 ANQGSEA. V lost 0 bases and J 15 bases, leaving 12 bases between the germline ends. This CDR3 is built from 11 residues. The CDR3: CSVEDLAGRFF. The CDR3 DNA is TGCAGCGTTGAAGATTTGGCGGGTCGGTTCTTC.

The chain carries TRBV6-6 and TRBJ2-3; 10 positions agree with TRBD1. The germline gives CDR1 MNHNY, CDR2 SVGAGI (reference sequence). The CDR3 covers 16 residues. V lost 1 base, J lost 5 bases, and 6 bases stayed unmatched. The chain's CDR3 is CASSYLLDRGKDTQYF. CDR3 in DNA: TGTGCCAGCAGTTACTTGCTGGACAGGGGGAAAGATACGCAGTATTTT.